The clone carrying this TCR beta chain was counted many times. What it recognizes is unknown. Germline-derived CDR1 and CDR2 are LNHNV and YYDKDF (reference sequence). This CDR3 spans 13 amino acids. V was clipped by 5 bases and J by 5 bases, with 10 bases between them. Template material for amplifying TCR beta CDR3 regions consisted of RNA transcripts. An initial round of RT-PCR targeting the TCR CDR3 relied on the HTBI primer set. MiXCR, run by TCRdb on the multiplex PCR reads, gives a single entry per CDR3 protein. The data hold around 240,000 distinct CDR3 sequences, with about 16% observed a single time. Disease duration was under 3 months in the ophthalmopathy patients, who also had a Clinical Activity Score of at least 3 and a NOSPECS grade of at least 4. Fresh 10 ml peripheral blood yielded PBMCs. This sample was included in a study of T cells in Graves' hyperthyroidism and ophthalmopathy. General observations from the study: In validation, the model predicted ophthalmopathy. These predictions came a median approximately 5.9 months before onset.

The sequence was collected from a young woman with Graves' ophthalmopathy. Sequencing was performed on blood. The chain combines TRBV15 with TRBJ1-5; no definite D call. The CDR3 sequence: CATSRIRDQPQHF. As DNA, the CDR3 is TGTGCCACCAGCCGAATCCGGGATCAGCCCCAGCATTTT.